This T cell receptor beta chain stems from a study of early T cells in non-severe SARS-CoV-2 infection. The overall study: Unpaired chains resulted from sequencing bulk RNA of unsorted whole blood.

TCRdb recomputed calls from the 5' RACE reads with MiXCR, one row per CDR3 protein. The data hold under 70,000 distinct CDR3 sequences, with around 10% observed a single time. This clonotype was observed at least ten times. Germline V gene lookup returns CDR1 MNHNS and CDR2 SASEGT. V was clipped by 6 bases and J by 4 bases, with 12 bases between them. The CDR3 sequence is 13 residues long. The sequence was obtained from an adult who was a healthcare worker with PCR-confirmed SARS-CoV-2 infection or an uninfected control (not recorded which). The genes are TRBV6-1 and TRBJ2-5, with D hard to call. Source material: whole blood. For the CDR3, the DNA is TGTGCCAGCAGCCTCCGCAATGGAGAGACCCAGTACTTC. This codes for CASSLRNGETQYF.